A selection of T cell receptor beta chains follows, all from one sample in a study of blood T cell repertoires in COVID-19. Profiling relied on immunoSEQ multiplex PCR, and the TCRdb table lists in-frame clones only, not all of them. Of more than 150,000 clones in the sample, over 90% were seen once. Sequenced: peripheral blood. These receptors came from a man over 45 with acute or convalescent COVID-19. The CDR3 runs from the conserved cysteine through the conserved F or W. Each record gives: V gene, J gene, clone size, D gene, CDR3 length, CDR3 DNA, CDR3 protein. A D gene is named only where the DNA matches it firmly. Clone size appears in some rows only: once, few, many, or a class for an expanded clone.

>TRBV27|TRBJ1-1|.|TRBD1|14
TGTGCCAGCACCAAAGGACAGGGATTCGCTGAAGCTTTCTTT
CASTKGQGFAEAFF
>TRBV21-1|TRBJ1-5|.|.|16
TGTGCCAGCAGCAGAACAGGGCTCTATAGCAATCAGCCCCAGCATTTT
CASSRTGLYSNQPQHF
>TRBV24-1|TRBJ2-1|.|TRBD2|21
TGTGCCACCAGTGATTTGCCGACGCGGGGGGCCTCCTACCGGCATCTCAATGAGCAGTTCTTC
CATSDLPTRGASYRHLNEQFF
>TRBV27|TRBJ1-5|.|TRBD1|15
TGTGCCAGCAGTTGGACAGGGGAAGGCAATCAGCCCCAGCATTTT
CASSWTGEGNQPQHF
>TRBV9|TRBJ1-4|.|TRBD1|14
TGTGCCAGCAGCACCGGGACAGGCCCTGAAAAACTGTTTTTT
CASSTGTGPEKLFF
>TRBV10-3|TRBJ2-1|.|.|12
TGTGCCATCAGTGACAGGGGCGATGAGCAGTTCTTC
CAISDRGDEQFF
>TRBV5-6|TRBJ1-1|.|.|13
TGTGCCAGCAGACAGCTAAGTTTGACTGAAGCTTTCTTT
CASRQLSLTEAFF
>TRBV19|TRBJ1-1|.|.|13
TGTGCCACTGACCCGGGGTACAACACTGAAGCTTTCTTT
CATDPGYNTEAFF
>TRBV4-3|TRBJ1-2|few|TRBD1|15
TGCGCCAGCAGCCAACTCCGACAGGGGAACTATGGCTACACCTTC
CASSQLRQGNYGYTF
>TRBV7-2|TRBJ2-2|few|TRBD2|15
TGTGCCAGCAGCCAAGCGGGGACGCGCGCCGGGGAGCTGTTTTTT
CASSQAGTRAGELFF
>TRBV9|TRBJ2-1|.|.|15
TGTGCCAGCAGCGTAGAATCGGTCCCCTACAATGAGCAGTTCTTC
CASSVESVPYNEQFF
>TRBV6-5|TRBJ2-5|.|.|13
TGTGCCAGCAGACCTAGGTTCCCCGAGACCCAGTACTTC
CASRPRFPETQYF
>TRBV7-2|TRBJ1-5|.|.|15
TGTGCCAGCAGTAGGTCCTCAGGGAGCAATCAGCCCCAGCATTTT
CASSRSSGSNQPQHF
>TRBV18|TRBJ2-7|.|.|14
TGTGCCAGCTCACCAGGGGCCCTTCTCTCCGAGCAGTACTTC
CASSPGALLSEQYF
>TRBV9|TRBJ1-5|.|.|13
TGTGCCAGCAGCGTAGATCCGGGTCAGCCCCAGCATTTT
CASSVDPGQPQHF
>TRBV24-1|TRBJ2-3|.|.|16
TGTGCCACCAGTGGCTCTCCCGAGAAAGGCACAGATACGCAGTATTTT
CATSGSPEKGTDTQYF
>TRBV5-4|TRBJ1-1|.|TRBD1|15
TGTGCCAGCAGCTTGGAAGGGGGCAGGTATACTGAAGCTTTCTTT
CASSLEGGRYTEAFF
>TRBV6-5|TRBJ2-3|.|TRBD2|15
TGTGCCAGCAGTTACTGGGGGGAGGGCGCAGATACGCAGTATTTT
CASSYWGEGADTQYF
>TRBV21-1|TRBJ1-2|once|.|16
TGTGCCAGCAGCAAAGGGATTAGGGGGCGCAAATATGGCTACACCTTC
CASSKGIRGRKYGYTF
>TRBV6-2/TRBV6-3|TRBJ1-6|.|.|13
TGTGCCAGCAGTTCCCTTCAGGGTTCACCCCTCCACTTT
CASSSLQGSPLHF
>TRBV27|TRBJ2-7|.|.|14
TGTGCCAGCAGTTTCACTGGAGGTGACTACGAGCAGTACTTC
CASSFTGGDYEQYF
>TRBV19|TRBJ2-4|.|.|13
TGTGCCAGTAGTATGGCCGACTTAAACATTCAGTACTTC
CASSMADLNIQYF
>TRBV19|TRBJ1-5|.|TRBD1|15
TGTGCCAGTAGTACTGACAGGGAGTACAATCAGCCCCAGCATTTT
CASSTDREYNQPQHF
>TRBV7-8|TRBJ2-3|once|TRBD2|15
TGTGCCAGCAGCTTGGGACTAGCGGGGCGAGATACGCAGTATTTT
CASSLGLAGRDTQYF
>TRBV30|TRBJ1-6|.|.|14
TGTGCCTGGAGGGTGGGGGCGCTGGATTCACCCCTCCACTTT
CAWRVGALDSPLHF
>TRBV28|TRBJ1-4|.|TRBD1|15
TGTGCCAGCACCGGGACAGGTGGAACTAATGAAAAACTGTTTTTT
CASTGTGGTNEKLFF
>TRBV12-3/TRBV12-4|TRBJ1-1|.|.|12
TGTGCCAGCAGCCACAGGGTGGGGGAAGCTTTCTTT
CASSHRVGEAFF
>TRBV5-6|TRBJ2-7|.|TRBD1|13
TGTGCCAGCAGCCCGGGGACAGCGTACGAGCAGTACTTC
CASSPGTAYEQYF
>TRBV18|TRBJ2-1|.|TRBD2|15
TGTGCCAGCTCAGGGACTACTCACTCAAACAATGAGCAGTTCTTC
CASSGTTHSNNEQFF
>TRBV7-6|TRBJ2-1|.|TRBD2|17
TGTGCCAGCAGCTTAGCGCGTGCTAGCGGGAGGTCACATGAGCAGTTCTTC
CASSLARASGRSHEQFF
>TRBV14|TRBJ2-7|.|TRBD2|17
TGTGCCAGCAGCCAAGACCGGATTAGCGGGAGTTCCTACGAGCAGTACTTC
CASSQDRISGSSYEQYF
>TRBV14|TRBJ1-4|.|TRBD1|19
TGTGCCAGCAGCCAAGTCCGGCGACAGGGGGTTTGGTTTGATGAAAAACTGTTTTTT
CASSQVRRQGVWFDEKLFF
>TRBV6-5|TRBJ2-3|.|TRBD1|15
TGTGCCAGCAGTCCGGGACAGGGGGTAACAGATACGCAGTATTTT
CASSPGQGVTDTQYF
>TRBV6-2/TRBV6-3|TRBJ2-3|.|.|15
TGTGCCAGCAGTCCCGGTTTCGGAGGCACAGATACGCAGTATTTT
CASSPGFGGTDTQYF
>TRBV9|TRBJ1-5|.|TRBD1|15
TGTGCCAGCAGCGAAGGACAGGGACCCGGTCAGCCCCAGCATTTT
CASSEGQGPGQPQHF
>TRBV19|TRBJ2-4|.|TRBD2|16
TGTGCCAGTAGTATGGGCGGGAGAATAGCCAAAAACATTCAGTACTTC
CASSMGGRIAKNIQYF
>TRBV11-1|TRBJ1-1|.|TRBD1|15
TGTGCCAGCAGCTTAGGGCGGACAGGCCACACTGAAGCTTTCTTT
CASSLGRTGHTEAFF
>TRBV5-6|TRBJ1-1|once|.|18
TGTGCCAGCAGCTGGTGGGGGGTCGGAACAGACAGGAACACTGAAGCTTTCTTT
CASSWWGVGTDRNTEAFF
>TRBV4-1|TRBJ2-3|.|TRBD1|18
TGCGCCAGCAGCCACCCTTCACCCAGGGGGCGAGCCACAGATACGCAGTATTTT
CASSHPSPRGRATDTQYF
>TRBV7-2|TRBJ2-1|.|.|12
TGTGCCAGCAGCCTCAGCGGCAATGAGCAGTTCTTC
CASSLSGNEQFF
>TRBV15|TRBJ1-1|.|.|12
TGTGCCACCAGCCGGGGGGACACTGAAGCTTTCTTT
CATSRGDTEAFF
>TRBV19|TRBJ1-5|.|.|16
TGTGCCAGTAGTATAGCCCCCCGCTTGGCGGGGGAGCCCCAGCATTTT
CASSIAPRLAGEPQHF
>TRBV2|TRBJ2-1|.|.|13
TGTGCCAGCAGTGAATCGAGGGCAGGTGAGCAGTTCTTC
CASSESRAGEQFF
>TRBV3-1/TRBV3-2|TRBJ2-2|once|.|19
TGTGCCAGCAGCCAATCTCCCCCACCCCGAGTCTTTGTGACCGGGGAGCTGTTTTTT
CASSQSPPPRVFVTGELFF
>TRBV3-1/TRBV3-2|TRBJ2-5|few|TRBD2|14
TGTGCCAGCAGCCAAATGGCGGGAGGGGAGACCCAGTACTTC
CASSQMAGGETQYF
>TRBV29-1|TRBJ1-4|.|TRBD1|14
TGCAGCGCCACACAGGGGTTCGGTAATGAAAAACTGTTTTTT
CSATQGFGNEKLFF
>TRBV10-3|TRBJ2-1|once|TRBD2|17
TGTGCCATCAGTGAGCCTAAACTAGCGGGAGGTTTCAATGAGCAGTTCTTC
CAISEPKLAGGFNEQFF
>TRBV7-8|TRBJ1-1|.|TRBD1|12
TGTGCCAGCAGCTTCCGGACAGGGGAAGCTTTCTTT
CASSFRTGEAFF
>TRBV19|TRBJ2-7|.|TRBD1|14
TGTGCCAGTAGTATCGGACAGGGATCCTACGAGCAGTACTTC
CASSIGQGSYEQYF
>TRBV27|TRBJ1-4|.|.|14
TGTGCCAGCAGTTTTCAGGGAACTAATGAAAAACTGTTTTTT
CASSFQGTNEKLFF
>TRBV27|TRBJ2-5|.|.|22
TGTGCCAGCAGTTTATCCTGGGGCTCACCTCCGTCGGCAGGGAAGTTAGTAGAGACCCAGTACTTC
CASSLSWGSPPSAGKLVETQYF
>TRBV11-2|TRBJ2-1|.|TRBD2|16
TGTGCCAGCAGCTTAAAGGAGCGGGGGAACTACAATGAGCAGTTCTTC
CASSLKERGNYNEQFF
>TRBV3-1/TRBV3-2|TRBJ2-3|.|TRBD2|16
TGTGCCAGCAGCCTTCGGACTAGCGGGAGCACAGATACGCAGTATTTT
CASSLRTSGSTDTQYF
>TRBV18|TRBJ2-2|.|TRBD1|16
TGTGCCAGCTCACCATTGGACAGGGGGAACACCGGGGAGCTGTTTTTT
CASSPLDRGNTGELFF
>TRBV27|TRBJ2-1|.|TRBD2|15
TGTGCCAGCAGTTTCGAGCGGGAACCGTACAATGAGCAGTTCTTC
CASSFEREPYNEQFF
>TRBV18|TRBJ1-1|.|.|15
TGTGCCAGCTCACCACGTCAAGGGGCGGACACTGAAGCTTTCTTT
CASSPRQGADTEAFF